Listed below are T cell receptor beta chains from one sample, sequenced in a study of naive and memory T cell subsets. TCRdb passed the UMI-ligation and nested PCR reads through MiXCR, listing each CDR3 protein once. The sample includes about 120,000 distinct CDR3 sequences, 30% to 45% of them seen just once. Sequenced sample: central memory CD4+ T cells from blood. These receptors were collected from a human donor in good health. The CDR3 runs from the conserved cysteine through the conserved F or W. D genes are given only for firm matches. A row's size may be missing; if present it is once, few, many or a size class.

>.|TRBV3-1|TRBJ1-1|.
TGTGCCAGCAGCCAAGATCTGGGGGGGGCACTCCCTGAAGCTTTCTTT
CASSQDLGGALPEAFF
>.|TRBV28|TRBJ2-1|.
TGTGCCAGCAAAGGGCCGGGGAATGAGCAGTTCTTC
CASKGPGNEQFF
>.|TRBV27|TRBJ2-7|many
TGTGCCAGCAGTTCACGGGTGGGAGAGCAGTACTTC
CASSSRVGEQYF
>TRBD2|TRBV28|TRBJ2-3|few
TGTGCCAGCAGTTTAGGGGGGGAGACAGATACGCAGTATTTT
CASSLGGETDTQYF
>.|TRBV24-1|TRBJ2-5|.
TGTGCCACCAGTGATCCCCTTGTTTCAGAGACCCAGTACTTC
CATSDPLVSETQYF
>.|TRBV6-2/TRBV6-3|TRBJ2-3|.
TGTGCCAGCAGTCCACCCCGGACAGATACGCAGTATTTT
CASSPPRTDTQYF
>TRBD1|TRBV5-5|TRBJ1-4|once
TGTGCCAGCAGCTCCTCCGGACAGGGGAGTGAAAAACTGTTTTTT
CASSSSGQGSEKLFF
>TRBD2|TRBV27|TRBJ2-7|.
TGTGCCAGCAGTTCCCTCCGCCGGGGACTAGCGGCGAGAATGGGCGGCTACTACGAGCAGTACTTC
CASSSLRRGLAARMGGYYEQYF
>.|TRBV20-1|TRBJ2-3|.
TGCAGTACGAAAAGAAGAACTAGCACAGATACGCAGTATTTT
CSTKRRTSTDTQYF
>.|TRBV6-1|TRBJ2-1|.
TGTGCCAGCAGCCACTATAAGGCTGAGCAGTTCTTC
CASSHYKAEQFF
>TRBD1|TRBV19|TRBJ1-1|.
TGTGCCAGTAGTATACAGGGGGGGAGCATGAACACTGAAGCTTTCTTT
CASSIQGGSMNTEAFF
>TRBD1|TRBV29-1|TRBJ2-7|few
TGCAGCGTTCTCGACAGGGGGCCCTACGAGCAGTACTTC
CSVLDRGPYEQYF
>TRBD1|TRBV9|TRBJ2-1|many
TGTGCCAGCAGCATATCGACCGGGACAGGGATCAATGAGCAGTTCTTC
CASSISTGTGINEQFF
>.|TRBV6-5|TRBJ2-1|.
TGTGCCAGCAGTTACAGGAATCCGAGCTACGATGAGCAGTTCTTC
CASSYRNPSYDEQFF
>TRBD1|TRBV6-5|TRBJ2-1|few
TGTGCCAGCAGTGCCGACAGGGCGGTCCCTGGTGAGCAGTTCTTC
CASSADRAVPGEQFF
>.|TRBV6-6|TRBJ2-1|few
TGTGCCAGCCAAAATTGGGGAAGCTCCTACAATGAGCAGCTCTTC
CASQNWGSSYNEQLF
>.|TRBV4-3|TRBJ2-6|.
TGCGCCAGCAGCCAAGAGGGGCAGGGAGCAGCTGGGGCCAACGTCCTGACTTTC
CASSQEGQGAAGANVLTF
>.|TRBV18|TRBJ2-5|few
TGTGCCAGCTCACTACAGTCGGGGGAGACCCAGTACTTC
CASSLQSGETQYF
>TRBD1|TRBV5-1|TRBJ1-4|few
TGCGCCAGCAGCTTGGCCGGACAGGGAGGAGAAAAACTGTTTTTT
CASSLAGQGGEKLFF
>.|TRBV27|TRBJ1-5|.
TGTGCCAGCAGTCTAGTGGGGTTCCAGCCCCAGCATTTT
CASSLVGFQPQHF
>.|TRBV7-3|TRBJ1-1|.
TGTGCCAGCAGCTTAAGGCAGGGCAGCATGAACACTGAAGCTTTCTTT
CASSLRQGSMNTEAFF
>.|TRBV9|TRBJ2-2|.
TGTGCCAGCAGCGTAAACGGGGAGCTGTTTTTT
CASSVNGELFF
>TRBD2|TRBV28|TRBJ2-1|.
TGTGCCAGCAGTTTGGGACTAGCGGGAGGGGATGGTGAGCAGTTCTTC
CASSLGLAGGDGEQFF
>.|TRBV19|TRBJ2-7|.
TGTGCCAGTAGTCGCCGGGGCCAGAGGGCGGACGAGCAGTACTTC
CASSRRGQRADEQYF
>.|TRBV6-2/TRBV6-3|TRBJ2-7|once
TGTGCCAGCAGTTACACCCCAGGAGGATTTACCTACGAGCAGTACTTC
CASSYTPGGFTYEQYF
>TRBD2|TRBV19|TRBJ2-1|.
TGTGCCCGCCAACATTCGGCGGGAGGGCCGTTCAATGAGCAGTTCTTC
CARQHSAGGPFNEQFF
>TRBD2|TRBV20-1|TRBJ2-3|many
TGCAGTGCTAGTTTCGAGACTAGCGGGAGTGGAACGCAGTATTTT
CSASFETSGSGTQYF
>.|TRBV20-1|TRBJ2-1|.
TGCAGTGCTAGGACGCGGCAGGATTCCTACAATGAGCAGTTCTTC
CSARTRQDSYNEQFF